These 11 T cell receptor beta chains were all obtained from the same sample, sequenced in a study of Ad26.COV2.S vaccination and SARS-CoV-2 variants. Treatment in this sample: approximately 18 received Ad26.COV2.S at low or high dose, single or two shots; about 5 received placebo; per-sample allocation not given. It was on day 63 after the first vaccine or placebo injection that samples were taken. Measured with immunoSEQ multiplex PCR; TCRdb has only the in-frame clones, and not every one. The repertoire includes fewer than 600,000 clones, roughly 87% of them detected once, and about 1.7% sits in the top ten. Sequenced material: peripheral blood, taken in a trial of Ad26.COV2.S vaccine versus placebo. These receptors were taken from a person between 18 and 65 years old who received the Ad26.COV2.S COVID-19 vaccine or a placebo.

The rearrangement links TRBV4-1 to TRBJ2-4; D uncertain. The germline gives CDR1 MGHRA, CDR2 YSYEKL. CDR3 length equals 17 residues. Trimming shortened V by 3 bases and J by 1 base, and 16 bases separated the two germline ends. The CDR3 is CASSQTRLGLAKNIQYF. As DNA, the CDR3 is TGCGCCAGCAGCCAGACGAGGCTAGGCCTTGCCAAAAACATTCAGTACTTC.

This chain links TRBV3-1 (or the pseudogene TRBV3-2) with TRBJ1-1; D unresolved. Trimming removed 1 base at V and 5 bases at J, with 14 bases between. In germline, CDR1 is LGHDT, CDR2 YNNKEL (reference sequence). This CDR3 has 15 amino acids. CDR3 protein: CASSQVRGRLTEAFF. Here the CDR3 DNA reads TGTGCCAGCAGCCAAGTTCGCGGGAGGTTGACTGAAGCTTTCTTT.

The CDR3 region has the DNA TGTGCCGTAGGGACAGGGGTCTCTTTCGGGGGAAACACTGAAGCTTTCTTT. This codes for CAVGTGVSFGGNTEAFF. The genes are TRBV10-3 and TRBJ1-1, with 10 bases that match TRBD1. The CDR3 extends over 17 amino acids. J gave up 2 bases and V 11 bases, and 17 bases lay outside the gene matches. Germline CDR1 and CDR2: ENHRY and SYGVKD.

The rearrangement uses TRBV29-1 and TRBJ2-5; TRBD2 matches at 7 bases. The CDR3 sequence is 13 residues long. The V gene's germline CDR1 is SQVTM and CDR2 ANQGSEA. Unmatched junction bases numbered 4, after V lost 3 bases and J lost 3 bases. CDR3 amino acids: CSVERDYEETQYF. The CDR3 coding sequence is TGCAGCGTTGAGAGGGACTATGAAGAGACCCAGTACTTC.

This clone was counted a few times. The gene calls are TRBV2 and TRBJ2-4, with D possibly being TRBD1 (5 bases). Germline V CDR1 and CDR2: SNHLY, FYNNEI. The CDR3 totals 14 residues. Trimming removed 6 bases at V and 5 bases at J, with 14 bases between. DNA of the CDR3: TGTGCCAGCAGCCTCAGGGAATTCCAAAACATTCAGTACTTC. As protein: CASSLREFQNIQYF.

This chain connects TRBV5-1 to TRBJ1-1; D gene uncertain. The CDR3 length is 15 residues. Germline lookup yields CDR1 SGHRS and CDR2 YFSETQ. V dropped 0 bases and J dropped 6 bases, with 15 bases sitting between them. The CDR3 DNA is TGCGCCAGCAGCTTGGTTGGGGATCCGGCGGCTGAAGCTTTCTTT. Translating it yields CASSLVGDPAAEAFF.

The chain links TRBV6-5 to TRBJ2-1; possibly TRBD2 for D (5 bases). CDR3 size: 14 residues. The germline V gene has CDR1 MNHEY and CDR2 SVGAGI. V was clipped by 6 bases and J by 0 bases, with 9 bases between them. For the CDR3, the DNA is TGTGCCAGCAGACGGGATTCCTCCTACAATGAGCAGTTCTTC. It encodes CASRRDSSYNEQFF.

The rearrangement joins TRBV6-5 to TRBJ1-1, with D possibly TRBD1 on 6 matching bases. This CDR3 has 14 amino acids. The ends were cut back, 6 bases at V and 0 bases at J, with 11 bases in the middle. CDR1 and CDR2 from the germline V gene are MNHEY and SVGAGI. CDR3 coding DNA: TGTGCCAGCAGAACAGGGAAAATGAACACTGAAGCTTTCTTT. It translates to CASRTGKMNTEAFF.

The chain employs TRBV9 and TRBJ1-2; D gene ambiguous. There are 14 residues in the CDR3. Trimming pared 1 base from V and 5 bases from J, leaving 12 bases between. The germline CDR1 and CDR2 sequences are SGDLS and YYNGEE. The CDR3 nucleotides read TGTGCCAGCAGCGTACCAATGGATAGGTATGGCTACACCTTC. Its protein is CASSVPMDRYGYTF.

The chain carries TRBV7-9 and TRBJ1-1; D unclear. The V and J ends lost 5 bases and 1 base respectively, with 8 bases between them. The germline CDR1 and CDR2 sequences are SEHNR and FQNEAQ (reference sequence). This CDR3 is 13 amino acids long. The CDR3, as DNA: TGTGCCAGCAGCCATATAGGGAACACTGAAGCTTTCTTT. This codes for CASSHIGNTEAFF. The entire variable domain, with the rest obtained from reference TRBV7-9 and TRBJ1-1, is as follows: DTGVSQNPRHKITKRGQNVTFRCDPISEHNRLYWYRQTLGQGPEFLTYFQNEAQLEKSRLLSDRFSAERPKGSFSTLEIQRTEQGDSAMYLCASSHIGNTEAFFGQGTRLTVV.

The chain uses TRBV30 and TRBJ1-6; D remains ambiguous. This CDR3 contains 13 residues. Trimming cost V 4 bases and J 7 bases, with 11 bases left between them. CDR1 is GTSNPN and CDR2 is SVGIG in the germline V gene (reference sequence). CDR3 in amino acids: CAWTSQLNSPLHF. The CDR3 DNA follows: TGTGCCTGGACATCACAGCTAAATTCACCCCTCCACTTT. The variable domain in full, completed from reference TRBV30 and TRBJ1-6, reads SQTIHQWPATLVQPVGSPLSLECTVEGTSNPNLYWYRQAAGRGLQLLFYSVGIGQISSEVPQNLSASRPQDRQFILSSKKLLLSDSGFYLCAWTSQLNSPLHFGNGTRLTVT.